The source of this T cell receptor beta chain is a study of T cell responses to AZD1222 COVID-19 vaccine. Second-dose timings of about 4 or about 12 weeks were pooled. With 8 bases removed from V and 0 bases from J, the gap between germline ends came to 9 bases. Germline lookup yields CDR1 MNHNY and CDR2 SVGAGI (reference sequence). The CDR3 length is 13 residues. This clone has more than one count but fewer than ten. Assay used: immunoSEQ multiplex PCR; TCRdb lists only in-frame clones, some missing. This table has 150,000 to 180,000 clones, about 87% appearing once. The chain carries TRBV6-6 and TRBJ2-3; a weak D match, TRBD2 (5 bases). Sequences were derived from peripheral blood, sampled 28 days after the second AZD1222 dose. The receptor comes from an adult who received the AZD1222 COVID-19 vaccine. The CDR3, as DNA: TGTGCCAGCGGGTGGAGGAGCACAGATACGCAGTATTTT. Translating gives CASGWRSTDTQYF.